The 21 T cell receptor beta chains listed next were all sequenced from one sample in a study of shared clonotypes between healthy human individuals. The assay was immunoSEQ multiplex PCR, and TCRdb's table has in-frame clones only and misses some. There are about 1 million clones in the sample; under 80% occur only once, and approximately 1.5% lies in the top ten. Material for sequencing was memory CD4+ T cells sorted from blood. The subset denotes: CD45RA-negative fraction. The origin of the receptors is a man aged 18 to 29 in good health.

This chain uses TRBV10-2 with TRBJ1-5; tentatively, D is TRBD1 (5 bases). The CDR3 consists of 15 residues. Trimming removed 3 bases from V and 3 bases from J, with 12 bases in between. In germline, CDR1 is WSHSY, CDR2 SAAADI. CDR3 amino acids: CASSERSGTNQPQHF. The DNA for the CDR3 is TGCGCCAGCAGTGAACGGTCAGGGACCAATCAGCCCCAGCATTTT.

This chain connects TRBV5-8 to TRBJ1-6, with a possible D match to TRBD1 (5 bases). The CDR3 extends over 12 amino acids. V shed 0 bases and J shed 16 bases, with 11 bases lying between them. Germline V CDR1 and CDR2: SGHTS, YDEGEE. CDR3 protein: CASSLAARVLHF. The CDR3 DNA sequence: TGTGCCAGCAGCTTGGCTGCCAGGGTGCTCCACTTT.

In this sample, this clone turned up a few times. The chain has TRBV12-5 and TRBJ2-3, with 8 bases lining up with TRBD2. The V gene's germline CDR1 is LGHNT and CDR2 FRNRAP. This CDR3 is built from 14 residues. J gave up 1 base and V 6 bases, and 3 bases lay outside the gene matches. Written as DNA, the CDR3 is TGTGCTAGTGGCCGGGGGGGAGGCACAGATACGCAGTATTTT. Encoded protein: CASGRGGGTDTQYF.

The count of this clone is one. V is TRBV7-2 and J is TRBJ2-1, with 13 nucleotides matching TRBD2. J was trimmed by 3 bases and V by 5 bases; bases with no gene match: 7. CDR3 length: 17 residues. Germline loops: CDR1 SGHTA, CDR2 FQGNSA. The CDR3 spells CASSTRTSGSFYNEQFF. CDR3 DNA: TGTGCCAGCAGCACCCGGACTAGCGGGAGTTTCTACAATGAGCAGTTCTTC.

The chain joins TRBV23-1 to TRBJ2-7, with D perhaps given as TRBD1 or TRBD2 (6 bases each). TRBV23-1 is an ORF; its function is uncertain. V was shortened by 9 bases and J by 1 base, with 13 bases between the two germline ends. The CDR3 loop spans 13 amino acids. CDR3 in amino acids: CARVGGLSYEQYF. DNA for the CDR3: TGCGCCAGGGTGGGGGGCTTGTCCTACGAGCAGTACTTC.

The rearrangement links TRBV7-9 to TRBJ1-6; D is uncertain. The CDR3 is 12 residues long. Per the germline V gene, CDR1 is SEHNR and CDR2 is FQNEAQ (reference sequence). The V gene lost 1 base and the J gene lost 16 bases, with 11 bases spanning the gap. The CDR3, as DNA: TGTGCCAGCAGCTTAGATTTAGGAGGTCTCCACTTT. Protein product: CASSLDLGGLHF.

The rearrangement uses TRBV5-1 and TRBJ2-2, with D perhaps TRBD1 or TRBD2 (5 bases each). V lost 0 bases to trimming and J lost 7 bases, with 10 bases between them. The CDR3 runs to 14 residues. The germline V gene encodes CDR1 SGHRS and CDR2 YFSETQ. This CDR3 is CASSLGEGIGELFF. The CDR3 nucleotides read TGCGCCAGCAGCTTGGGTGAGGGGATCGGGGAGCTGTTTTTT.

This clone was found a few times. The rearrangement joins TRBV5-1 to TRBJ2-1; D uncertain. Trimming shortened V by 4 bases and J by 7 bases, and 18 bases separated the two germline ends. This CDR3 comprises 15 residues. CDR1 is SGHRS and CDR2 is YFSETQ in the germline V gene. The CDR3 reads CASSVETGTLNEQFF. The CDR3 region has the DNA TGCGCCAGCAGCGTTGAAACCGGAACTCTTAATGAGCAGTTCTTC.

The chain couples TRBV7-9 to TRBJ2-5; possibly TRBD2 for D (6 bases). Germline loops: CDR1 SEHNR, CDR2 FQNEAQ (reference sequence). The CDR3 covers 13 residues. Trimming cost V 8 bases and J 0 bases, with 10 bases left between them. CDR3 nucleotides: TGTGCCAGCTTTGCGGGGAACCAAGAGACCCAGTACTTC. Its protein is CASFAGNQETQYF. Filled out from reference TRBV7-9 and TRBJ2-5, the complete variable domain reads DTGVSQNPRHKITKRGQNVTFRCDPISEHNRLYWYRQTLGQGPEFLTYFQNEAQLEKSRLLSDRFSAERPKGSFSTLEIQRTEQGDSAMYLCASFAGNQETQYFGPGTRLLVL.

CDR3 DNA sequence: TGTGCCAGCAGTGCCATTCGGAGCTCTGGGGCCAACGTCCTGACTTTC. This sequence encodes CASSAIRSSGANVLTF. The genes are TRBV2 and TRBJ2-6; D not certain. Between the trimmed V and J ends, which lost 4 bases and 0 bases, there was a span of 10 bases. The CDR3 contains 16 residues. Looked up from germline, CDR1 is SNHLY and CDR2 is FYNNEI.

V and J are TRBV7-3 and TRBJ2-3, with 10 bases that match TRBD2. The CDR3 has 13 amino acids. Germline trimming cut 4 bases from V and 9 bases from J; bases unmatched to any gene: 4. Looked up from germline, CDR1 is SGHTA and CDR2 is FQGTGA. The DNA for the CDR3 is TGTGCCAGCAGCTCCTCTAGCGGGGGAACGCAGTATTTT. Its translation: CASSSSSGGTQYF.

CDR3 protein: CASSLGWTGDQPQHF. CDR3 nucleotides: TGTGCCAGCAGCTTAGGGTGGACAGGGGATCAGCCCCAGCATTTT. The chain recombines TRBV7-2 with TRBJ1-5; 9 nucleotides line up with TRBD1. The CDR3 runs 15 residues. CDR1 is SGHTA, CDR2 FQGNSA, per germline. Trimming took 1 base from V and 5 from J; bases not matched to a gene: 3.

The chain uses TRBV4-3 and TRBJ2-3; 9 bases are a match to TRBD1. V was pared by 0 bases and J by 5 bases, with 6 bases of the junction left unmatched. Germline V CDR1 and CDR2: LGHNA, YSLEER. The CDR3 has 16 residues. CDR3 DNA: TGCGCCAGCAGCCAAGATATGGGACAGGGAATAGATACGCAGTATTTT. Translated, it gives CASSQDMGQGIDTQYF.

The gene calls are TRBV7-2 and TRBJ1-2; no reliable D call. Germline values: CDR1 SGHTA, CDR2 FQGNSA. This CDR3 contains 13 residues. V was pared by 5 bases and J by 4 bases, with 11 bases between. The CDR3, as DNA: TGTGCCAGCAGCCCCAGCCTCTTCTATGGCTACACCTTC. Translation: CASSPSLFYGYTF.

Concerning this clone: Other nucleotide sequences in the sample specify the same CDR3. V usage is TRBV29-1 and J usage is TRBJ2-5; D uncertain. The CDR3 is 12 amino acids. Germline V lookup: CDR1 SQVTM, CDR2 ANQGSEA. V lost 4 bases and J 3 bases, leaving 9 bases between the germline ends. In DNA, the CDR3 is TGCAGCGTTGTGGGCAGCAAAGAGACCCAGTACTTC. Residues: CSVVGSKETQYF.

The chain carries TRBV30 and TRBJ1-3, with 8 bases aligning to TRBD1. CDR3 length: 14 residues. Germline values: CDR1 GTSNPN, CDR2 SVGIG (reference sequence). V lost 2 bases to trimming and J lost 5 bases; unmatched junction nucleotides: 5. This chain's CDR3 is CAWSRTGMRNTIYF. In DNA form, the CDR3 reads TGTGCCTGGAGTCGGACAGGGATGAGAAACACCATATATTTT.

This chain links TRBV4-3 with TRBJ1-6; TRBD1 matches 7 bases. This CDR3 is 13 amino acids long. The germline CDR1 and CDR2 sequences are LGHNA and YSLEER. V was pared by 3 bases and J by 7 bases, with 0 bases of the junction left unmatched. The CDR3 region has the DNA TGCGCCAGCAGCCAGACAGGGAATTCACCCCTCCACTTT. Translating it yields CASSQTGNSPLHF.

The chain carries TRBV27 and TRBJ2-1; 14 nucleotides align to TRBD2. The CDR3 is made up of 16 amino acids. J lost 6 bases, V lost 6 bases, and 7 bases had no gene match. From germline, CDR1 is MNHEY and CDR2 SMNVEV (reference sequence). CDR3 bases: TGTGCCAGCAGAGGGACTAGCGGGAGTATAGGCAATGAGCAGTTCTTC. It yields the protein CASRGTSGSIGNEQFF.

Concerning this clone itself: Different DNA sequences within this sample yield the same CDR3. The chain couples TRBV30 to TRBJ1-1; D is undetermined. Trimming left V 3 bases short and J 1 base short, with 6 bases between. Germline V gene data show CDR1 as GTSNPN and CDR2 as SVGIG (reference sequence). This CDR3 spans 12 amino acids. CDR3 sequence (DNA): TGTGCCTGGAGCGAAAGGAACACTGAAGCTTTCTTT. Translation: CAWSERNTEAFF.

This clone was observed a few times. The chain joins TRBV30 to TRBJ1-2, with a possible D match to TRBD1 (5 bases). Germline loops: CDR1 GTSNPN, CDR2 SVGIG (reference sequence). The V gene lost 8 bases and the J gene lost 3 bases, with 13 bases spanning the gap. CDR3 length: 12 amino acids. Here the CDR3 DNA reads TGTGCCGTAGGGGTTACGGACTATGGCTACACCTTC. It specifies CAVGVTDYGYTF.

The CDR3: CASSELEEQYF. The CDR3 nucleotides read TGTGCCAGCAGTGAATTGGAGGAGCAGTACTTC. The gene calls are TRBV6-1 and TRBJ2-7; D unclear. The V and J ends lost 2 bases and 7 bases respectively, with 6 bases between them. The CDR3 spans 11 residues. Germline V gene sequence: CDR1 MNHNS, CDR2 SASEGT.